This TCR beta chain was recorded in a study of T-cell reconstitution after alpha-beta-depleted transplantation in children. Using unique molecular identifiers, the investigators prepared the TCRbeta library. TCRdb processed the PCR reads anew with MiXCR; each CDR3 protein has one entry. The repertoire holds roughly 400,000 distinct CDR3 sequences, with around two fifths as singletons. The V gene's germline CDR1 is SGHNT and CDR2 YYREEE (reference sequence). The CDR3 loop spans 15 amino acids. Trimming removed 4 bases at V and 0 bases at J, with 14 bases between. Points from the study as a whole: It was newly produced T cells that mostly accounted for T-cell counts and diversity one year after transplant. There were reportedly several hundred expanded graft clones from which alpha-beta T cells came about two months after transplant. The origin of high day-60 TCRbeta diversity in some patients lay in surviving recipient T cells and thymic progenitors.

Concerning this clonotype itself: The antigen is unknown.

Here the sequenced sample was PBMCs, taken before TCRalphabeta/CD19-depleted stem cell transplant. The receptor's source is a girl aged 2 to 9 with aplastic anemia, due to receive a stem cell transplant. The chain couples TRBV5-4 to TRBJ2-7; the D gene is possibly TRBD2 (6 bases). The CDR3 here is CASSPGTQISYEQYF. The DNA of the CDR3 is TGTGCCAGCAGCCCCGGGACTCAAATCTCCTACGAGCAGTACTTC. Full variable domain (remainder filled in from reference TRBV5-4 and TRBJ2-7): ETGVTQSPTHLIKTRGQQVTLRCSSQSGHNTVSWYQQALGQGPQFIFQYYREEENGRGNFPPRFSGLQFPNYSSELNVNALELDDSALYLCASSPGTQISYEQYFGPGTRLTVT.